The 29 T cell receptor beta chains presented below share a single source sample, sequenced in a study of CD8+ T cells in alopecia areata. Following RNA extraction, reverse transcription yielded cDNA that acted as the sequencing template. Libraries were prepared by immunoSEQ multiplex PCR; TCRdb keeps only in-frame clonotypes and omits some of them. This sample has some 180,000 clones, with approximately 62% found just once. The specimen was CD4+ T cells sorted from blood, collected at week 0. The source of these receptors is a human donor with alopecia areata.

The CDR3 DNA sequence: TGTGCCACCAGCAGAGATCGCTTCGAGGCTTTCTTT. Protein product: CATSRDRFEAFF. The chain couples TRBV15 to TRBJ1-1; D call uncertain. V dropped 0 bases and J dropped 11 bases, with 10 bases sitting between them. CDR1 LNHNV and CDR2 YYDKDF come from the germline V gene (reference sequence). The CDR3 contains 12 residues.

This chain's CDR3 is CSVEFWFSYNEQFF. The DNA for the CDR3 is TGCAGCGTTGAATTTTGGTTCTCCTACAATGAGCAGTTCTTC. The chain uses TRBV29-1 and TRBJ2-1, with D hard to call. CDR1 is SQVTM, CDR2 ANQGSEA, per germline. Trimming left V 2 bases short and J 0 bases short, with 8 bases between. This CDR3 has 14 amino acids.

The V and J genes are TRBV28 and TRBJ2-1; 9 nucleotides agree with TRBD2. This CDR3 is built from 14 residues. With 5 bases clipped from V and 10 bases from J, the junction kept 9 bases outside the gene matches. Germline CDR1 MDHEN, CDR2 SYDVKM. CDR3 region: CASSRSGGVREQFF. CDR3 DNA sequence: TGTGCCAGCAGTCGTAGCGGGGGTGTTAGGGAGCAGTTCTTC.

This rearrangement joins TRBV5-1 to TRBJ2-3, with 7 bases matching TRBD2. Germline loops: CDR1 SGHRS, CDR2 YFSETQ. The CDR3 totals 15 residues. With 0 bases clipped from V and 3 bases from J, the junction kept 4 bases outside the gene matches. The CDR3 spells CASSLASGATDTQYF. Here the CDR3 DNA reads TGCGCCAGCAGCTTGGCCAGCGGGGCAACAGATACGCAGTATTTT.

J is TRBJ2-7 and V is TRBV6-1; D may be TRBD2 (5 bases). V gave up 4 bases and J gave up 5 bases, with 9 bases separating them. Germline CDR1 and CDR2: MNHNS and SASEGT. The CDR3 length is 12 residues. The CDR3 protein is CASSAPGDEQYF. The CDR3 DNA follows: TGTGCCAGCAGTGCGCCCGGGGACGAGCAGTACTTC.

The rearrangement joins TRBV29-1 to TRBJ2-7; D is possibly TRBD1 (5 bases). The germline V and J ends were trimmed by 4 bases and 5 bases, with 12 bases remaining between them. Germline V gene sequence: CDR1 SQVTM, CDR2 ANQGSEA. The CDR3 consists of 12 residues. The CDR3 nucleotides read TGCAGCGTTGTTGTAGGGGTCCACGAGCAGTACTTC. Residues: CSVVVGVHEQYF.

A note on this clone: The same CDR3 also results from other DNA sequences found in this sample. This chain uses TRBV30 with TRBJ2-3, with D hard to call. Germline lookup yields CDR1 GTSNPN and CDR2 SVGIG (reference sequence). The V and J ends lost 2 bases and 0 bases respectively, with 3 bases between them. The CDR3 spans 12 residues. CDR3 nucleotides: TGTGCCTGGAGTAGAAGCACAGATACGCAGTATTTT. Its protein is CAWSRSTDTQYF. The full variable domain, with the rest looked up from reference TRBV30 and TRBJ2-3, is SQTIHQWPATLVQPVGSPLSLECTVEGTSNPNLYWYRQAAGRGLQLLFYSVGIGQISSEVPQNLSASRPQDRQFILSSKKLLLSDSGFYLCAWSRSTDTQYFGPGTRLTVL.

The chain recombines TRBV19 with TRBJ2-7; D is unresolved. This CDR3 region has 11 residues. V lost 4 bases and J 4 bases, leaving 5 bases between the germline ends. Germline loops: CDR1 LNHDA, CDR2 SQIVND (reference sequence). CDR3 bases: TGTGCCAGTAGTAGCCCATACGAGCAGTACTTC. This translates into CASSSPYEQYF.

The chain uses TRBV29-1 and TRBJ1-1, with 7 bases matching TRBD1. CDR3 size: 12 residues. V was clipped by 2 bases and J by 7 bases; unmatched bases: 4. Germline V gives CDR1 SQVTM, CDR2 ANQGSEA. This CDR3 is CSVERAGGEAFF. The CDR3 DNA reads TGCAGCGTTGAACGGGCAGGGGGTGAAGCTTTCTTT.

This clone occurred once. The chain combines TRBV5-4 with TRBJ2-3; TRBD2 aligns across 8 bases. Per the germline V gene, CDR1 is SGHNT and CDR2 is YYREEE (reference sequence). V trimming: 5 bases; J trimming: 2 bases; junction bases outside the gene matches: 7. The CDR3 runs 15 residues. In nucleotides, the CDR3 is TGTGCCAGCAGTTCCCCGACTAGCGACACAGATACGCAGTATTTT. Amino acid sequence: CASSSPTSDTDTQYF. Variable domain in full (rest from reference TRBV5-4 and TRBJ2-3): ETGVTQSPTHLIKTRGQQVTLRCSSQSGHNTVSWYQQALGQGPQFIFQYYREEENGRGNFPPRFSGLQFPNYSSELNVNALELDDSALYLCASSSPTSDTDTQYFGPGTRLTVL.

This clone was seen just once. The chain has TRBV29-1 and TRBJ1-1; D might be TRBD1 (5 bases). The CDR3 length is 12 residues. Looked up from germline, CDR1 is SQVTM and CDR2 is ANQGSEA. V was pared by 7 bases and J by 6 bases, with 15 bases between. The CDR3 DNA reads as TGCAGCGGCCTAACCGCAGGGTCTGAAGCTTTCTTT. As protein: CSGLTAGSEAFF. The full variable domain, in which reference TRBV29-1 and TRBJ1-1 provide the parts outside the CDR3, is SAVISQKPSRDICQRGTSLTIQCQVDSQVTMMFWYRQQPGQSLTLIATANQGSEATYESGFVIDKFPISRPNLTFSTLTVSNMSPEDSSIYLCSGLTAGSEAFFGQGTRLTVV.

The chain combines TRBV30 with TRBJ1-4, with D hard to call. Germline-derived CDR1 and CDR2 are GTSNPN and SVGIG (reference sequence). V lost 7 bases and J 2 bases, leaving 20 bases between the germline ends. This CDR3 comprises 16 residues. CDR3 amino acids: CASLPGKGLTNEKLFF. CDR3 DNA sequence: TGTGCCTCGCTGCCGGGAAAAGGGTTGACTAATGAAAAACTGTTTTTT.

The CDR3 region has the DNA TGTGCCTGGACCCCTGGGGCAGCCAATTCACCCCTCCACTTT. As protein: CAWTPGAANSPLHF. This chain connects TRBV30 to TRBJ1-6, with a tentative D call TRBD1 (5 bases). Germline values: CDR1 GTSNPN, CDR2 SVGIG (reference sequence). The CDR3 length is 14 residues. V was shortened by 4 bases and J by 7 bases, with 14 bases between the two germline ends.

V gene TRBV27 combines with J gene TRBJ2-3; maybe TRBD2 (5 bases). V lost 5 bases to trimming and J lost 0 bases, with 12 bases between them. Germline CDR1 is MNHEY and CDR2 is SMNVEV (reference sequence). The CDR3 runs to 15 residues. The CDR3: CASSGYGVSTDTQYF. The DNA for the CDR3 is TGTGCCAGCAGTGGATACGGGGTCAGCACAGATACGCAGTATTTT.

V and J are TRBV15 and TRBJ2-2; no definite D call. Germline CDR1 and CDR2: LNHNV and YYDKDF (reference sequence). Trimming cost V 0 bases and J 5 bases, with 16 bases left between them. The CDR3 is 17 amino acids. The CDR3 coding sequence is TGTGCCACCAGCAGAGATCTTCAGATGGGTTCAACCGGGGAGCTGTTTTTT. Its protein product is CATSRDLQMGSTGELFF.

This clone came up a few times. The chain combines TRBV5-1 with TRBJ2-3; maybe TRBD1 (5 bases). Looked up from germline, CDR1 is SGHRS and CDR2 is YFSETQ. The CDR3 contains 16 residues. The V gene lost 3 bases and the J gene lost 0 bases, with 14 bases spanning the gap. In DNA, the CDR3 is TGCGCCAGCAGCTCCCACCGTGGGGCTAGCACAGATACGCAGTATTTT. Encoded protein: CASSSHRGASTDTQYF.

Only a few counts were recorded for this clone. The rearrangement uses TRBV6-5 and TRBJ1-2; D is unresolved. Germline V gives CDR1 MNHEY, CDR2 SVGAGI. This CDR3 is built from 12 residues. V was shortened by 6 bases and J by 8 bases, with 13 bases between the two germline ends. CDR3 sequence: CASSPGAKGYTF. The CDR3 DNA reads as TGTGCCAGCAGCCCCGGCGCGAAGGGCTACACCTTC.

The V call is TRBV28, the J call TRBJ2-7; D possibly corresponds to TRBD1 (5 bases). This CDR3 has 11 residues. Germline CDR1 reads MDHEN; CDR2 reads SYDVKM. Trimming took off 3 bases at V and 10 bases at J, with 10 bases between the two ends. The CDR3 here is CASSFTQEQYF. CDR3 sequence (DNA): TGTGCCAGCAGTTTCACACAGGAACAGTACTTC.

In its sample, this clone was seen a few times. The chain combines TRBV29-1 with TRBJ2-3; D is tentatively TRBD1 or TRBD2 (6 bases each). There are 13 residues in the CDR3. Looked up from germline, CDR1 is SQVTM and CDR2 is ANQGSEA. The V and J ends lost 6 bases and 1 base respectively, with 11 bases between them. The CDR3 nucleotides are TGCAGCGTCGTAAGGGGGGGCACAGATACGCAGTATTTT. Its protein is CSVVRGGTDTQYF.

The chain is built from TRBV15 and TRBJ1-1, with D possibly matching TRBD1 (5 bases). Germline V gives CDR1 LNHNV, CDR2 YYDKDF (reference sequence). V was clipped by 9 bases and J by 1 base, with 15 bases between them. The CDR3 runs to 14 residues. CDR3 sequence (DNA): TGTGCCACTAAGCCGGGACTGACGAACACTGAAGCTTTCTTT. Translating gives CATKPGLTNTEAFF.

V gene TRBV18 combines with J gene TRBJ1-6; no clear D. The CDR3 is 12 residues long. The ends were cut back, 5 bases at V and 12 bases at J, with 11 bases in the middle. The germline CDR1 and CDR2 sequences are KGHSH and LQKENI. The CDR3: CASSAELGPLHF. The CDR3 nucleotides read TGTGCCAGCTCAGCCGAACTAGGACCCCTCCACTTT.

The chain links TRBV2 to TRBJ2-7, with 7 bases identical to TRBD1. The CDR3 loop spans 12 amino acids. CDR1 is SNHLY and CDR2 is FYNNEI in the germline V gene. The ends lost 6 bases at V and 4 bases at J; junction bases unmatched: 3. CDR3 residues: CASRTGLYEQYF. The CDR3 nucleotides are TGTGCCAGCAGGACAGGGTTGTACGAGCAGTACTTC.

The J gene is TRBJ2-7, the V gene TRBV29-1; 8 positions agree with TRBD1. After removal of 3 bases from V and 3 bases from J, the junction contained 7 bases not matched to a gene. Germline lookup yields CDR1 SQVTM and CDR2 ANQGSEA. CDR3 length: 14 amino acids. As DNA, the CDR3 is TGCAGCGTTGAGAACCGGGACAGGATCTACGAGCAGTACTTC. It yields the protein CSVENRDRIYEQYF.

This sequence joins TRBV7-2 and TRBJ2-1; D unclear. The CDR3 is 14 residues long. Trimming took 1 base from V and 7 from J, leaving 11 bases between them. Germline V lookup: CDR1 SGHTA, CDR2 FQGNSA. The CDR3 spells CASSLDIVLNEQFF. CDR3 in DNA: TGTGCCAGCAGCTTAGACATCGTCTTGAATGAGCAGTTCTTC.

CDR3 residues: CSVVQGTNYEQYF. In nucleotides, the CDR3 is TGCAGCGTCGTACAGGGGACTAACTACGAGCAGTACTTC. The chain uses TRBV29-1 and TRBJ2-7; either TRBD1 or TRBD2 may supply D (7 bases each). The germline gives CDR1 SQVTM, CDR2 ANQGSEA. The CDR3 has 13 residues. V was shortened by 6 bases and J by 3 bases, with 15 bases between the two germline ends.

The rearrangement links TRBV29-1 to TRBJ1-2; 7 bases are shared with TRBD1. The CDR3 spans 11 residues. With V trimmed by 0 bases and J by 13 bases, 5 bases remained unmatched. The germline V gene encodes CDR1 SQVTM and CDR2 ANQGSEA. The CDR3 protein is CSVEEAGGCTF. The CDR3 DNA reads TGCAGCGTTGAAGAGGCAGGGGGATGCACCTTC.

In this sample, this clone turned up once. The chain joins TRBV15 to TRBJ2-5; D remains unclear. The CDR3 covers 17 residues. Trimming pared 2 bases from V and 5 bases from J, leaving 21 bases between. CDR1 is LNHNV, CDR2 YYDKDF, per germline (reference sequence). In DNA, the CDR3 is TGTGCCACCAGCAGACCCATGGGCATTTGGGCTGGGGAGACCCAGTACTTC. This codes for CATSRPMGIWAGETQYF.

The rearrangement joins TRBV29-1 to TRBJ1-1, with D unclear. Trimming removed 4 bases at V and 0 bases at J, with 9 bases between. CDR1 is SQVTM and CDR2 is ANQGSEA in the germline V gene. This CDR3 is built from 13 residues. This CDR3 is CSVVNRVNTEAFF. CDR3 coding DNA: TGCAGCGTTGTTAATAGGGTGAACACTGAAGCTTTCTTT.

This clone showed up just a few times. The J gene is TRBJ2-1, the V gene TRBV29-1; 12 bases map to TRBD2. The CDR3 has 15 residues. Germline-derived CDR1 and CDR2 are SQVTM and ANQGSEA. V lost 6 bases to trimming and J lost 5 bases; unmatched junction nucleotides: 8. CDR3: CSVRNRLAGDNEQFF. CDR3 coding DNA: TGCAGCGTGAGAAACAGACTAGCGGGGGACAATGAGCAGTTCTTC.